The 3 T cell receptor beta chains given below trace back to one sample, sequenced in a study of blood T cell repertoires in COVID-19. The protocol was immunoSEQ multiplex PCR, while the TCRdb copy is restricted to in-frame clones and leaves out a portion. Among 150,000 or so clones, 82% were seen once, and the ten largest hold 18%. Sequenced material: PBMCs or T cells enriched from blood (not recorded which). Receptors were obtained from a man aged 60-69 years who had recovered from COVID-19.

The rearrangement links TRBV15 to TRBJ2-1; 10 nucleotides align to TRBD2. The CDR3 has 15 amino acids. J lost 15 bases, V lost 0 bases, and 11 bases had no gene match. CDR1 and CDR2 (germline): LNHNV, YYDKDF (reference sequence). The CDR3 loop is CATSRDRDRTSGVFF. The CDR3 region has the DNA TGTGCCACCAGCAGAGATCGGGACCGGACTAGCGGAGTGTTCTTC.

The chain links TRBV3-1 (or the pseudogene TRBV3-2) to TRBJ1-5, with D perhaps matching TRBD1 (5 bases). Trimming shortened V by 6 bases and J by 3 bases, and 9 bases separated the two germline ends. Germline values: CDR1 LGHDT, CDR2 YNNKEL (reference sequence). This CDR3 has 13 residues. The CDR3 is CASSRQPNQPQHF. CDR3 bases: TGTGCCAGCAGTCGACAGCCCAATCAGCCCCAGCATTTT.

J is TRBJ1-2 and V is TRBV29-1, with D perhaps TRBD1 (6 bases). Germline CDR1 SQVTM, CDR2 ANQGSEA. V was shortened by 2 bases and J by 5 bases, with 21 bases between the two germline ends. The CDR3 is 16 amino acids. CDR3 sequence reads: CSVEQPRPGAVYGYTF. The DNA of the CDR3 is TGCAGCGTTGAACAACCCCGACCAGGGGCTGTGTATGGCTACACCTTC.